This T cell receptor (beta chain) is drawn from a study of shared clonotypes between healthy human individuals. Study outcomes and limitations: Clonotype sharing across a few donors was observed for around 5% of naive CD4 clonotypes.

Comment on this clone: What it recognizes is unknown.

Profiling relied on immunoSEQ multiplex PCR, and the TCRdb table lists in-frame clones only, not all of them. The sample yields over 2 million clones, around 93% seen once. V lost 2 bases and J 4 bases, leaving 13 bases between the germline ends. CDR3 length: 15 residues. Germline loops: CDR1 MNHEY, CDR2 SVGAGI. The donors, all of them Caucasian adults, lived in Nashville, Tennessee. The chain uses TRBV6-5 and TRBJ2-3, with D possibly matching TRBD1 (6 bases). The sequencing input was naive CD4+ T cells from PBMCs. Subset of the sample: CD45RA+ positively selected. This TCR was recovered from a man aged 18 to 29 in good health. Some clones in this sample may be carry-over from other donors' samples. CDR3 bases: TGTGCCAGCAGTTACAGGAGGCCAGGGGCAGATACGCAGTATTTT. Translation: CASSYRRPGADTQYF.